The 14 T cell receptor beta chains presented below share a single source sample, sequenced in a study of blood T cell repertoires in COVID-19. Profiling relied on immunoSEQ multiplex PCR, and the TCRdb table lists in-frame clones only, not all of them. Of some 140,000 clones in the sample, roughly 84% were seen once. The source material was PBMCs or T cells enriched from blood (not recorded which). The source of these receptors is a man in his forties with acute COVID-19.

The chain is built from TRBV11-2 and TRBJ1-2, with D possibly TRBD1 on 6 matching bases. The ends were cut back, 3 bases at V and 4 bases at J, with 12 bases in the middle. This CDR3 spans 14 amino acids. The germline V gene encodes CDR1 SGHAT and CDR2 FQNNGV. The CDR3 DNA reads as TGTGCCAGCAGCTTGATAGGACAGCTCTATGGCTACACCTTC. Encoded protein: CASSLIGQLYGYTF.

The V gene is TRBV6-6, the J gene TRBJ1-1, with 9 bases lining up with TRBD1. V dropped 4 bases and J dropped 7; count of bases not matched to a gene: 7. The germline gives CDR1 MNHNY, CDR2 SVGAGI (reference sequence). This CDR3 spans 14 amino acids. The CDR3 region is CASSSGQGFGEAFF. CDR3 sequence (DNA): TGTGCCAGCAGTTCCGGACAGGGGTTCGGTGAAGCTTTCTTT.

The CDR3 sequence: CASSSQRVAGGGRADTQYF. The CDR3 DNA reads TGTGCCAGCAGCTCCCAAAGGGTAGCGGGAGGAGGTAGAGCAGATACGCAGTATTTT. This chain connects TRBV7-8 to TRBJ2-3; 10 bases line up with TRBD2. CDR1 is SGHVS, CDR2 FQNEAQ, per germline. CDR3 length: 19 amino acids. The V gene end was trimmed by 4 bases and the J gene end by 4 bases; junction bases not matched to a gene: 17.

This clone was detected once. The gene calls are TRBV7-8 and TRBJ1-2, with TRBD1 as a possible D gene (5 bases). V lost 5 bases and J 1 base, leaving 14 bases between the germline ends. There are 15 residues in the CDR3. Germline V lookup: CDR1 SGHVS, CDR2 FQNEAQ. For the CDR3, the DNA is TGTGCCAGCAGCCTCGGGACTTCCCTTAACTATGGCTACACCTTC. As protein: CASSLGTSLNYGYTF.

The chain links TRBV9 to TRBJ2-1; maybe TRBD1 (6 bases). Germline-derived CDR1 and CDR2 are SGDLS and YYNGEE. This CDR3 is 12 amino acids long. Trimming shortened V by 3 bases and J by 6 bases, and 7 bases separated the two germline ends. As DNA, the CDR3 is TGTGCCAGCAGCGACAGGGTCAATGAGCAGTTCTTC. Translation gives CASSDRVNEQFF.

This clone showed up just once. This chain links TRBV7-7 with TRBJ1-1; D remains unclear. The CDR3 spans 12 residues. Germline V gene sequence: CDR1 SSHAT, CDR2 FNYEAQ (reference sequence). Trimming left V 5 bases short and J 4 bases short, with 8 bases between. Here the CDR3 DNA reads TGTGCCAGCAGCCCCCTCGGCACTGAAGCTTTCTTT. It specifies CASSPLGTEAFF.

The chain uses TRBV4-3 and TRBJ1-1, with 8 bases identical to TRBD1. The CDR3 is 15 amino acids. V trimming: 0 bases; J trimming: 3 bases; junction bases outside the gene matches: 3. The V gene's germline CDR1 is LGHNA and CDR2 YSLEER. CDR3 coding DNA: TGCGCCAGCAGCCAAGACGACAGGGGATACACTGAAGCTTTCTTT. Encoded protein: CASSQDDRGYTEAFF.

Comment on this clone: Different DNA sequences within this sample yield the same CDR3. This chain connects TRBV10-1 to TRBJ2-2, with 9 bases identical to TRBD1. Germline values: CDR1 WNHNN, CDR2 SYGVQD (reference sequence). With V trimmed by 6 bases and J by 5 bases, 4 bases remained unmatched. This CDR3 has 14 amino acids. The DNA for the CDR3 is TGCGCCAGCAGCCGGGACAGGGTTACCGGGGAGCTGTTTTTT. Translation gives CASSRDRVTGELFF.

The gene calls are TRBV30 and TRBJ2-1; 10 nucleotides align to TRBD2. Germline V gene lookup returns CDR1 GTSNPN and CDR2 SVGIG (reference sequence). V trimming: 7 bases; J trimming: 8 bases; junction bases outside the gene matches: 8. The CDR3 covers 13 residues. The DNA for the CDR3 is TGTGCCTTGCAGCGGGAGGGCCCGGATGAGCAGTTCTTC. It translates to CALQREGPDEQFF.

This sequence joins TRBV5-6 and TRBJ2-3, with 11 bases identical to TRBD2. V dropped 0 bases and J dropped 3; count of bases not matched to a gene: 0. This CDR3 comprises 15 residues. Germline assignment: CDR1 SGHDT and CDR2 YYEEEE. The CDR3 nucleotides are TGTGCCAGCAGCTTGGGACTAGCGGGAACAGATACGCAGTATTTT. It is translated as CASSLGLAGTDTQYF.

The V and J genes are TRBV11-3 and TRBJ1-1, with no clear D. The CDR3 contains 13 residues. CDR1 and CDR2 from the germline V gene are SGHNT and YENEEA. Deletions cut 2 bases from V and 4 bases from J, with 8 bases between. CDR3: CASSLYSGTEAFF. The CDR3 DNA sequence: TGTGCCAGCAGCTTATACTCAGGCACTGAAGCTTTCTTT.

The chain employs TRBV7-9 and TRBJ1-2, with D unclear. This CDR3 region has 15 residues. Trimming shortened V by 8 bases and J by 0 bases, and 16 bases separated the two germline ends. From germline, CDR1 is SEHNR and CDR2 FQNEAQ (reference sequence). In nucleotides, the CDR3 is TGTGCCAGCTACGGACCGCTAGCCACTAACTATGGCTACACCTTC. This sequence encodes CASYGPLATNYGYTF.

This clone was observed a single time. The V and J genes are TRBV28 and TRBJ2-7; D may be TRBD1 (5 bases). Between the trimmed V and J ends, which lost 7 bases and 5 bases, there was a span of 18 bases. The germline V gene encodes CDR1 MDHEN and CDR2 SYDVKM. The CDR3 has 14 residues. CDR3: CASTRTAGNNEQYF. The CDR3 nucleotides are TGTGCCAGCACCCGGACGGCAGGGAATAACGAGCAGTACTTC.

This chain joins TRBV29-1 and TRBJ2-6; maybe TRBD2 (5 bases). From germline, CDR1 is SQVTM and CDR2 ANQGSEA. The V and J ends lost 6 bases and 0 bases respectively, with 12 bases between them. This CDR3 comprises 15 residues. The CDR3, as DNA: TGCAGCGTGGTCCGGCGGGTCTCTGGGGCCAACGTCCTGACTTTC. Encoded protein: CSVVRRVSGANVLTF.